This T cell receptor (beta chain) is from a study of PD-L1 blockade in urothelial cancer. Study as a whole: Intravenous atezolizumab, 1,200 mg every 3 weeks, was begun by patients around 2014.

Specified time point: pretreatment peripheral blood. Per germline, CDR1 MNHEY and CDR2 SMNVEV (reference sequence). After removal of 5 bases from V and 6 bases from J, the junction contained 7 bases not matched to a gene. This CDR3 has 15 amino acids. Synthetic TCR analog templates were added to each PCR reaction. Some clones are missing from TCRdb's copy, which holds only in-frame ones; the method was immunoSEQ multiplex PCR. The sample carries about 95,000 clones, around 86% recorded once. The source material was PBMCs, sampled around atezolizumab (anti-PD-L1) treatment. The sequence came from a man aged 60-69 years with urothelial cancer. The chain employs TRBV27 and TRBJ1-1, with TRBD1 matching 12 bases. The CDR3 loop reads CASSPPGQGAAEAFF. CDR3 bases: TGTGCCAGCAGTCCTCCGGGACAGGGGGCCGCTGAAGCTTTCTTT.